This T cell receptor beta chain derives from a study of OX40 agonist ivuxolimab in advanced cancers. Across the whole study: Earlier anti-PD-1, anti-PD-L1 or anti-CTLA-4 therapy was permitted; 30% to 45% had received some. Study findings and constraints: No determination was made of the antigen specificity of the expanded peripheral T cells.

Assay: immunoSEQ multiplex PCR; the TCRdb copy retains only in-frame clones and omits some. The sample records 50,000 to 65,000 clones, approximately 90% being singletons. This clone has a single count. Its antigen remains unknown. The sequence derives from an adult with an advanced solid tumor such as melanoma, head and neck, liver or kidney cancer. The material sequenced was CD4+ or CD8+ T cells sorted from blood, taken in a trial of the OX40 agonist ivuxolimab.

CDR3 protein: CASSDGAGYTGELFF. The CDR3 DNA sequence: TGTGCCAGCTCGGATGGGGCAGGGTATACCGGGGAGCTGTTTTTT. V is TRBV2 and J is TRBJ2-2, with a tentative D call TRBD1 (5 bases). Germline V gene data show CDR1 as SNHLY and CDR2 as FYNNEI. The CDR3 totals 15 residues. V lost 8 bases and J 5 bases, leaving 18 bases between the germline ends. Full variable domain (outside the CDR3, taken from reference TRBV2 and TRBJ2-2): EPEVTQTPSHQVTQMGQEVILRCVPISNHLYFYWYRQILGQKVEFLVSFYNNEISEKSEIFDDQFSVERPDGSNFTLKIRSTKLEDSAMYFCASSDGAGYTGELFFGEGSRLTVL.